Following are 18 T cell receptor beta chains from one sample sequenced in a study of human T cells and chemical hapten exposure. TCRdb reprocessed the RACE reads via MiXCR and lists one record per CDR3 protein. Of fewer than 70,000 distinct CDR3 sequences listed, around 7% were seen once; the top ten hold about 1.5%. The time point: pre-sensitization, week 0. The treatment denotes: therapeutic diphenylcyclopropenone sensitization with weekly scalp DPC. The material sequenced was whole blood, taken in connection with sensitization to the hapten diphenylcyclopropenone (DPC). These receptors all stem from a woman aged 25 to 39 with alopecia areata. Some clones in this sample may be carry-over from other donors' samples.

This clonotype was picked up many times. The chain carries TRBV11-2 and TRBJ2-5; D possibly uses TRBD1 or TRBD2 (5 bases each). The CDR3 is 15 amino acids. V lost 5 bases to trimming and J lost 4 bases, with 17 bases between them. CDR1 is SGHAT and CDR2 is FQNNGV in the germline V gene. CDR3 sequence (DNA): TGTGCCAGCAGCCCCGGGGCCACTCTGACAGAGACCCAGTACTTC. It translates to CASSPGATLTETQYF. The variable domain in full, with the rest retrieved from reference TRBV11-2 and TRBJ2-5, is EAGVAQSPRYKIIEKRQSVAFWCNPISGHATLYWYQQILGQGPKLLIQFQNNGVVDDSQLPKDRFSAERLKGVDSTLKIQPAKLEDSAVYLCASSPGATLTETQYFGPGTRLLVL.

This clonotype was counted many times. The chain has TRBV5-1 and TRBJ1-1, with D uncertain. V was clipped by 0 bases and J by 4 bases, with 10 bases between them. CDR1 is SGHRS, CDR2 YFSETQ, per germline. The CDR3 runs to 14 residues. The chain's CDR3 is CASSLDSRLTEAFF. The CDR3 DNA is TGCGCCAGCAGCTTGGATAGCCGGCTCACTGAAGCTTTCTTT.

This chain joins TRBV7-2 and TRBJ2-5, with 9 bases lining up with TRBD2. Germline trimming cut 5 bases from V and 4 bases from J; bases unmatched to any gene: 5. In germline, CDR1 is SGHTA, CDR2 FQGNSA. This CDR3 contains 14 residues. CDR3 residues: CASSAGLASETQYF. The CDR3 DNA reads as TGTGCCAGCAGCGCGGGACTAGCATCAGAGACCCAGTACTTC. Supplemented by reference TRBV7-2 and TRBJ2-5, the full variable domain reads GAGVSQSPSNKVTEKGKDVELRCDPISGHTALYWYRQSLGQGLEFLIYFQGNSAPDKSGLPSDRFSAERTGGSVSTLTIQRTQQEDSAVYLCASSAGLASETQYFGPGTRLLVL.

This clonotype was seen repeatedly, ten times or more. Here the CDR3 reads CASSLRLAGGPSPYNEQFF. Here the CDR3 DNA reads TGCGCCAGCAGCTTGAGGTTAGCGGGGGGTCCTAGCCCTTACAATGAGCAGTTCTTC. This chain joins TRBV5-1 and TRBJ2-1; 10 bases are a match to TRBD2. The V and J ends lost 1 base and 4 bases, in that order; junction bases with no gene match: 14. The CDR3 spans 19 residues. CDR1 SGHRS and CDR2 YFSETQ come from the germline V gene. Full variable domain (rest looked up from reference TRBV5-1 and TRBJ2-1): KAGVTQTPRYLIKTRGQQVTLSCSPISGHRSVSWYQQTPGQGLQFLFEYFSETQRNKGNFPGRFSGRQFSNSRSEMNVSTLELGDSALYLCASSLRLAGGPSPYNEQFFGPGTRLTVL.

This clonotype was found a few times. The chain has TRBV20-1 and TRBJ1-2, with TRBD1 as a possible D gene (5 bases). The CDR3 runs 11 residues. Looked up from germline, CDR1 is DFQATT and CDR2 is SNEGSKA (reference sequence). V lost 5 bases and J 4 bases, leaving 8 bases between the germline ends. The CDR3 region has the DNA TGCAGTGCTGGGGCCACCTATGGCTACACCTTC. This translates into CSAGATYGYTF.

This clonotype was seen many times. The chain uses TRBV29-1 and TRBJ2-7; a weak D match, TRBD1 (5 bases). The CDR3 runs to 12 residues. Germline loops: CDR1 SQVTM, CDR2 ANQGSEA. Trimming pared 3 bases from V and 1 base from J, leaving 7 bases between. CDR3 coding DNA: TGCAGCGTTGAGGACAAATCCTACGAGCAGTACTTC. It yields the protein CSVEDKSYEQYF.

On this clonotype itself: A read error is possible here, since a much larger clone lies one base away. The rearrangement links TRBV2 to TRBJ1-4; D is unclear. Between the trimmed V and J ends, which lost 3 bases and 10 bases, there was a span of 9 bases. This CDR3 contains 12 residues. The V gene's germline CDR1 is SNHLY and CDR2 FYNNEI. The CDR3 reads CASSEGRGKLFF. CDR3 coding DNA: TGTGCCAGCAGTGAGGGCCGGGGAAAACTGTTTTTT.

Sample share makes this clonotype medium-sized. The DNA of the CDR3 is TGCAGTGCACACGACCACAGTTCCCTAGGCAAAAACATTCAGTACTTC. Encoded protein: CSAHDHSSLGKNIQYF. V is TRBV20-1 and J is TRBJ2-4; D is unclear. The germline CDR1 and CDR2 sequences are DFQATT and SNEGSKA (reference sequence). This CDR3 comprises 16 residues. Deletions cut 6 bases from V and 3 bases from J, with 21 bases between.

In its sample, this clonotype was seen many times. This sequence joins TRBV27 and TRBJ2-1, with D unclear. V lost 5 bases and J lost 0, with 8 bases in between. Germline CDR1 and CDR2: MNHEY and SMNVEV (reference sequence). The CDR3 length is 14 residues. CDR3 sequence: CASSAQSSYNEQFF. CDR3 bases: TGTGCCAGCAGTGCCCAATCCTCCTACAATGAGCAGTTCTTC.

This clonotype occurred many times. The rearrangement uses TRBV2 and TRBJ2-3; no firm D call. The V gene lost 3 bases and the J gene lost 4 bases, with 8 bases spanning the gap. Germline CDR1 SNHLY, CDR2 FYNNEI. CDR3 size: 13 residues. This chain's CDR3 is CASSDRRSDTQYF. The CDR3 region has the DNA TGTGCCAGCAGTGACAGAAGGTCAGATACGCAGTATTTT.

This clonotype was counted many times. J is TRBJ1-4 and V is TRBV20-1, with D tentatively TRBD1 (5 bases). V was shortened by 6 bases and J by 8 bases, with 28 bases between the two germline ends. Germline assignment: CDR1 DFQATT and CDR2 SNEGSKA (reference sequence). CDR3 size: 17 residues. The CDR3 DNA is TGCAGTGCAACTGTCCAGGGCCCTTCGGTAAACAAAGAAAAACTGTTTTTT. This encodes CSATVQGPSVNKEKLFF.

This clonotype was recorded at least ten times. This rearrangement joins TRBV12-3 or TRBV12-4 to TRBJ2-3, with a tentative D call TRBD1 (5 bases). The CDR3 totals 14 residues. The V and J ends lost 8 bases and 6 bases respectively, with 18 bases between them. CDR3 bases: TGTGCCAGCTCAAGACAGACCGCGTCGGATACGCAGTATTTT. Encoded protein: CASSRQTASDTQYF.

This clonotype was observed many times. This sequence joins TRBV2 and TRBJ1-1, with D uncertain. V was pared by 5 bases and J by 11 bases, with 18 bases between. The germline gives CDR1 SNHLY, CDR2 FYNNEI. The CDR3 length is 13 residues. CDR3 in DNA: TGTGCCAGCAGTCCCACGGGAGGGATCGGGGCTTTCTTT. The encoded protein is CASSPTGGIGAFF.

This clonotype occurred many times. The genes are TRBV25-1 and TRBJ2-1; 8 nucleotides line up with TRBD2. The V and J ends lost 2 bases and 3 bases, in that order; junction bases with no gene match: 3. The length of the CDR3 is 15 residues. Germline loops: CDR1 MGHDK, CDR2 SYGVNS. DNA for the CDR3: TGTGCCAGCAGTGAACCGGGGGGGGGCTACAATGAGCAGTTCTTC. Translation gives CASSEPGGGYNEQFF.

Of note for this clonotype: With a much larger clone just one base away, this may be a read error. This chain joins TRBV27 and TRBJ1-2; D not resolved. Germline CDR1 is MNHEY and CDR2 is SMNVEV (reference sequence). This CDR3 is built from 15 residues. CDR3: CASSYVAGDTYGDTF. As DNA, the CDR3 is TGTGCCAGCAGTTATGTGGCAGGCGATACCTATGGCGACACCTTC.

This clonotype came up a few times. The chain couples TRBV12-3 or TRBV12-4 to TRBJ2-6; D is unresolved. This CDR3 comprises 12 residues. Between the trimmed V and J ends, which lost 7 bases and 3 bases, there was a span of 4 bases. DNA of the CDR3: TGTGCCAGCATTAATGGGGCCAACGTCCTGACTTTC. This encodes CASINGANVLTF.

At least ten counts were recorded for this clonotype. The chain uses TRBV30 and TRBJ2-5; D is undetermined. CDR1 GTSNPN and CDR2 SVGIG come from the germline V gene (reference sequence). The CDR3 runs to 13 residues. Trimming shortened V by 2 bases and J by 1 base, and 8 bases separated the two germline ends. CDR3 amino acids: CAWSPPAQETQYF. In DNA form, the CDR3 reads TGTGCCTGGAGTCCCCCGGCCCAAGAGACCCAGTACTTC. The full variable domain, rest sourced from reference TRBV30 and TRBJ2-5, is SQTIHQWPATLVQPVGSPLSLECTVEGTSNPNLYWYRQAAGRGLQLLFYSVGIGQISSEVPQNLSASRPQDRQFILSSKKLLLSDSGFYLCAWSPPAQETQYFGPGTRLLVL.

This clonotype was recorded many times. The rearrangement uses TRBV3-1 and TRBJ2-3; the D gene could be TRBD1 or TRBD2 (5 bases each). The CDR3 has 13 amino acids. Trimming cost V 6 bases and J 6 bases, with 13 bases left between them. Per germline, CDR1 LGHDT and CDR2 YNNKEL (reference sequence). CDR3 loop: CASRDSRVDTQYF. The CDR3 region has the DNA TGTGCCAGCAGGGACTCCAGGGTGGATACGCAGTATTTT.